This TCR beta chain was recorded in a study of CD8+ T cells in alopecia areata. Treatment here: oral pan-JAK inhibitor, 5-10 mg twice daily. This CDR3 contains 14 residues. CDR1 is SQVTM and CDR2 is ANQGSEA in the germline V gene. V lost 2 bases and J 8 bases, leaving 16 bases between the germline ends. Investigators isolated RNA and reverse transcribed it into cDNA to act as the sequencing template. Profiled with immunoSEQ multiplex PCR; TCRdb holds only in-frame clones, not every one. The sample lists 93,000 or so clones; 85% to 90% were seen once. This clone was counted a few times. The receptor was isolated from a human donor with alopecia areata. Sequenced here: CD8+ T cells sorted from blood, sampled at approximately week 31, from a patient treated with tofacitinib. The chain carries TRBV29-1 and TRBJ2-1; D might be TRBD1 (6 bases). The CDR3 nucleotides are TGCAGCGTTGAAAGGGGGTTAGTTTACGATGAGCAGTTCTTC. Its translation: CSVERGLVYDEQFF.